Below, one T cell receptor beta chain is given with its context. The protocol was immunoSEQ multiplex PCR, while the TCRdb copy is restricted to in-frame clones and leaves out a portion. The sample lists under 45,000 clones; around three quarters were seen once. This specimen belongs to a study of blood T cell repertoires in COVID-19. The CDR3 is 16 residues long. Germline loops: CDR1 KGHDR, CDR2 SFDVKD. V gave up 4 bases and J gave up 5 bases; unmatched junction bases: 6. Sequencing was done on a sample of peripheral blood. This receptor was obtained from an older man with acute or convalescent COVID-19. This chain uses TRBV24-1 with TRBJ2-5, with 13 bases lining up with TRBD2. CDR3 DNA sequence: TGTGCCACCAGTGACCCCGGACTAGCGGGAGTGGAGACCCAGTACTTC. This translates into CATSDPGLAGVETQYF.